This T cell receptor beta chain was found in a study of OX40 agonist ivuxolimab in advanced cancers. Study-wide points: The average count of expanded clones was higher among CD8+ T cells than among CD4+.

The germline CDR1 and CDR2 sequences are SNHLY and FYNNEI. The CDR3 covers 12 residues. Trimming left V 4 bases short and J 7 bases short, with 10 bases between. About this clone itself: Its antigen is undetermined.

Using immunoSEQ multiplex PCR, the repertoire was profiled, and TCRdb retains in-frame clones only, with some absent. The profile shows 65,000 to 85,000 clones, 80% to 95% of them singletons. This chain joins TRBV2 and TRBJ1-1, with D perhaps matching TRBD1 (5 bases). The TCR sequence derives from an adult with an advanced solid tumor such as melanoma, head and neck, liver or kidney cancer. Sequencing used CD4+ or CD8+ T cells sorted from blood, obtained in a trial of the OX40 agonist ivuxolimab. Written as DNA, the CDR3 is TGTGCCAGCAGTGTGTTGGGGGGTGAAGCTTTCTTT. Its protein product is CASSVLGGEAFF.